This T cell receptor beta chain was documented in a study of blood T cell repertoires in COVID-19. Study details: Acute and convalescent COVID-19 samples came from the United States, Italy and Spain. The cDNA or gDNA used as material had been derived from T cells, B-cell-depleted T cells, or PBMCs.

After removal of 0 bases from V and 5 bases from J, the junction contained 6 bases not matched to a gene. The germline V gene encodes CDR1 SGHKS and CDR2 YYEKEE (reference sequence). The CDR3 consists of 16 residues. Original methodology: Reference gene primer amplification gave estimated nucleated cell counts. Using immunoSEQ multiplex PCR, the repertoire was profiled, and TCRdb retains in-frame clones only, with some absent. The V and J calls and the clone size are those of that table, but D and trimming were determined from the DNA. The data show 50,000 to 70,000 clones, about 86% seen once. Sequencing was carried out using peripheral blood. The sequence was obtained from a man between 45 and 60 years old with active COVID-19. The genes are TRBV5-5 and TRBJ2-5; TRBD1 matches at 11 bases. In DNA, the CDR3 is TGTGCCAGCAGCTTGGGTGGACAGGGGGCATGGGAGACCCAGTACTTC. Its translation is CASSLGGQGAWETQYF.